Below, 19 T cell receptor beta chains from the same sample are listed, as sequenced in a study of blood T cell repertoires in COVID-19. The table came from immunoSEQ multiplex PCR; TCRdb's copy has only in-frame clones and leaves some out. This sample has approximately 150,000 clones, with roughly 89% found just once. The sequencing sample was made of peripheral blood. These receptors were collected from a human donor in a cohort sampled during active COVID-19.

CDR3 in amino acids: CASSFGGSGTDTQYF. CDR3 sequence (DNA): TGTGCCAGCAGCTTCGGGGGTTCGGGCACAGATACGCAGTATTTT. The rearrangement uses TRBV11-2 and TRBJ2-3; TRBD2 might be the D (6 bases). Trimming took 3 bases from V and 1 from J, leaving 11 bases between them. The CDR3 contains 15 residues. Germline values: CDR1 SGHAT, CDR2 FQNNGV.

The chain links TRBV18 to TRBJ1-4; D remains ambiguous. Germline-derived CDR1 and CDR2 are KGHSH and LQKENI. V lost 2 bases and J 4 bases, leaving 8 bases between the germline ends. This CDR3 has 14 amino acids. The CDR3 bases are TGTGCCAGCTCACCAGAACGGGTTAATGAAAAACTGTTTTTT. It encodes CASSPERVNEKLFF.

V and J are TRBV12-3 or TRBV12-4 and TRBJ1-2, with 7 nucleotides matching TRBD1. V shed 8 bases, J shed 1 base, and the junction held 4 bases outside the gene matches. The CDR3 has 13 amino acids. In DNA, the CDR3 is TGTGCCAGCCGGACAGGCTTTAACTATGGCTACACCTTC. This gives the protein CASRTGFNYGYTF.

The chain combines TRBV27 with TRBJ2-5; 14 bases map to TRBD2. Germline lookup yields CDR1 MNHEY and CDR2 SMNVEV (reference sequence). V shed 6 bases, J shed 4 bases, and the junction held 7 bases outside the gene matches. The CDR3 contains 16 residues. CDR3 sequence: CASRQAGTSGRETQYF. The DNA of the CDR3 is TGTGCCAGCAGACAAGCCGGGACTAGCGGGAGAGAGACCCAGTACTTC.

This clone was observed a handful of times. The genes are TRBV11-2 and TRBJ1-2; the match to TRBD1 covers 10 bases. After removal of 5 bases from V and 5 bases from J, the junction contained 5 bases not matched to a gene. Germline CDR1 and CDR2: SGHAT and FQNNGV. This CDR3 spans 14 amino acids. The CDR3 protein is CASSPDRGGYGYTF. The CDR3 DNA is TGTGCCAGCAGCCCGGACAGGGGGGGGTATGGCTACACCTTC.

CDR3 loop: CASSRDRDDTEAFF. The CDR3, as DNA: TGTGCCAGCAGCCGCGACAGGGACGACACTGAAGCTTTCTTT. This rearrangement joins TRBV7-2 to TRBJ1-1; 7 bases fit TRBD1. Trimming cost V 5 bases and J 3 bases; bases outside gene matches: 6. This CDR3 region has 14 residues. Germline loops: CDR1 SGHTA, CDR2 FQGNSA.

The V call is TRBV6-6, the J call TRBJ1-5, with D maybe TRBD1 (6 bases). Trimming left V 6 bases short and J 0 bases short, with 12 bases between. This CDR3 has 15 amino acids. The germline V gene has CDR1 MNHNY and CDR2 SVGAGI (reference sequence). The CDR3 spells CASSQQGGSNQPQHF. The CDR3 DNA reads as TGTGCCAGCAGCCAACAGGGTGGTAGCAATCAGCCCCAGCATTTT.

The CDR3 region is CASSSGYYEQYF. The CDR3 bases are TGCGCCAGCAGCTCCGGGTACTACGAGCAGTACTTC. The chain recombines TRBV5-1 with TRBJ2-7; no clear D gene. The CDR3 extends over 12 amino acids. The germline V gene encodes CDR1 SGHRS and CDR2 YFSETQ. Between the trimmed V and J ends, which lost 3 bases and 3 bases, there was a span of 7 bases.

The V call is TRBV5-5, the J call TRBJ1-4; D unclear. The V gene lost 2 bases and the J gene lost 0 bases, with 8 bases spanning the gap. The CDR3 is 15 amino acids. The germline V gene has CDR1 SGHKS and CDR2 YYEKEE (reference sequence). The CDR3 region has the DNA TGTGCCAGCAGCTTCGGGGTCGCAACTAATGAAAAACTGTTTTTT. Its protein is CASSFGVATNEKLFF.

The J gene is TRBJ2-5, the V gene TRBV9; 13 bases align to TRBD2. Germline V gene sequence: CDR1 SGDLS, CDR2 YYNGEE. The ends lost 0 bases at V and 5 bases at J; junction bases unmatched: 7. The CDR3 runs to 17 residues. This chain's CDR3 is CASSVGGLAGARETQYF. CDR3 nucleotide sequence: TGTGCCAGCAGCGTAGGAGGACTAGCGGGGGCCCGGGAGACCCAGTACTTC.

This rearrangement joins TRBV27 to TRBJ1-2; 10 positions agree with TRBD1. The CDR3 is 14 residues long. CDR1 is MNHEY and CDR2 is SMNVEV in the germline V gene (reference sequence). V trimming: 8 bases; J trimming: 6 bases; junction bases outside the gene matches: 9. The CDR3 sequence: CASGRDRGQDGYTF. The CDR3 nucleotides read TGTGCCAGCGGGCGAGACAGGGGGCAGGATGGCTACACCTTC.

The chain carries TRBV9 and TRBJ2-1; 8 nucleotides agree with TRBD2. Trimming took 4 bases from V and 6 from J; bases not matched to a gene: 6. The CDR3 is made up of 14 amino acids. The V gene's germline CDR1 is SGDLS and CDR2 YYNGEE. As DNA, the CDR3 is TGTGCCAGCAGCTCCGGGACTAGAGGCAATGAGCAGTTCTTC. Translating it yields CASSSGTRGNEQFF.

V is TRBV6-5 and J is TRBJ1-2; the D is unclear. The CDR3 totals 13 residues. The V end was cut by 2 bases, the J end by 3 bases, with 7 bases between. Germline CDR1 is MNHEY and CDR2 is SVGAGI. The CDR3 DNA follows: TGTGCCAGCAGTTACCAGGCCCACTATGGCTACACCTTC. The encoded protein is CASSYQAHYGYTF.

This chain links TRBV6-6 with TRBJ2-7; 7 bases align to TRBD2. Trimming took 7 bases from V and 3 from J; bases not matched to a gene: 6. Per germline, CDR1 MNHNY and CDR2 SVGAGI (reference sequence). The CDR3 spans 13 residues. The CDR3: CASNSGGGYEQYF. As DNA, the CDR3 is TGTGCCAGCAACTCGGGAGGTGGCTACGAGCAGTACTTC.

CDR3 in DNA: TGTGCCAGTGGGGGGGTACGGGGTTCCTACGAGCAGTACTTC. Encoded protein: CASGGVRGSYEQYF. V and J are TRBV2 and TRBJ2-7; 7 bases line up with TRBD2. V dropped 9 bases and J dropped 1; count of bases not matched to a gene: 9. This CDR3 is 14 amino acids long. Looked up from germline, CDR1 is SNHLY and CDR2 is FYNNEI.

CDR3 in DNA: TGTGCCAGCAGAGGAAACAGGGGGCCTGGGGAGCTGTTTTTT. Translated: CASRGNRGPGELFF. The chain links TRBV6-6 to TRBJ2-2; 9 bases fit TRBD1. Germline trimming cut 6 bases from V and 8 bases from J; bases unmatched to any gene: 7. CDR3 length: 14 residues. Germline CDR1 MNHNY, CDR2 SVGAGI (reference sequence).

J is TRBJ1-2 and V is TRBV7-6; 9 positions agree with TRBD1. This CDR3 spans 13 amino acids. The J segment lost 5 bases and the V segment lost 4 bases, leaving 2 bases of the junction unmatched. Germline assignment: CDR1 SGHVS and CDR2 FNYEAQ. The CDR3 DNA reads TGTGCCAGCAGCTCGGGACAGGGTTATGGCTACACCTTC. Protein product: CASSSGQGYGYTF.

This clone has only one observation. The chain has TRBV3-1 (or the pseudogene TRBV3-2) and TRBJ2-3; possibly TRBD1 for D (6 bases). The CDR3 sequence is 18 residues long. CDR1 and CDR2 (germline): LGHDT, YNNKEL (reference sequence). Trimming took off 4 bases at V and 0 bases at J, with 20 bases between the two ends. CDR3 residues: CASSRRQRGTSSTDTQYF. CDR3 DNA: TGTGCCAGCAGCCGAAGACAGAGGGGGACATCGAGCACAGATACGCAGTATTTT.

The chain couples TRBV27 to TRBJ1-5; a weak D match, TRBD1 (6 bases). V was trimmed by 3 bases and J by 6 bases, leaving 9 bases between them. The CDR3 loop spans 13 amino acids. CDR1 is MNHEY and CDR2 is SMNVEV in the germline V gene (reference sequence). CDR3 in amino acids: CASSFRGSQPQHF. The CDR3 DNA is TGTGCCAGCAGTTTCAGGGGCAGTCAGCCCCAGCATTTT.